These T cell receptor beta chains were read from a single sample in a study of blood T cell repertoires in COVID-19. Method: immunoSEQ multiplex PCR; TCRdb's copy keeps in-frame clones and lacks some. This sample has 410,000 or so clones, with about 88% found just once. The specimen sequenced was peripheral blood. The origin of the receptors is a woman in her forties with COVID-19, enrolled during active disease. Each CDR3 is given with its conserved first and last residue. The D gene is left open where the match is weak. Only some rows state a clone size, as once, few, many or a class for expanded clones.

V gene: TRBV28; J gene: TRBJ2-1; clone size: NA; D gene: NA; CDR3 protein: CASSHSRWSLSNEQFF; CDR3 DNA: TGTGCCAGCAGCCATAGTCGGTGGTCACTAAGTAATGAGCAGTTCTTC
V gene: TRBV7-9; J gene: TRBJ1-4; clone size: NA; D gene: TRBD1; CDR3 protein: CASSLAPLTGKLFF; CDR3 DNA: TGTGCCAGCAGCTTAGCTCCTCTGACAGGGAAACTGTTTTTT
V gene: TRBV5-1; J gene: TRBJ1-3; clone size: few; D gene: NA; CDR3 protein: CASSPAGFMDTIYF; CDR3 DNA: TGCGCCAGCAGCCCGGCGGGGTTCATGGACACCATATATTTT
V gene: TRBV27; J gene: TRBJ1-2; clone size: NA; D gene: NA; CDR3 protein: CASSYGGDHYGYTF; CDR3 DNA: TGTGCCAGCAGTTACGGAGGGGATCACTATGGCTACACCTTC
V gene: TRBV24-1; J gene: TRBJ1-2; clone size: NA; D gene: TRBD1; CDR3 protein: CATSSGGGYTF; CDR3 DNA: TGTGCCACTTCTTCAGGGGGAGGCTACACCTTC
V gene: TRBV6-2/TRBV6-3; J gene: TRBJ1-4; clone size: NA; D gene: NA; CDR3 protein: CASSYLAAANEKLFF; CDR3 DNA: TGTGCCAGCAGTTACCTAGCCGCGGCTAATGAAAAACTGTTTTTT
V gene: TRBV2; J gene: TRBJ2-4; clone size: few; D gene: NA; CDR3 protein: CASRAEEGLAKNIQYF; CDR3 DNA: TGTGCCAGCAGGGCAGAGGAGGGTTTAGCCAAAAACATTCAGTACTTC
V gene: TRBV27; J gene: TRBJ1-1; clone size: once; D gene: TRBD1; CDR3 protein: CASSLFGGQGYNTEAFF; CDR3 DNA: TGTGCCAGCAGTTTATTCGGGGGACAGGGGTATAACACTGAAGCTTTCTTT
V gene: TRBV14; J gene: TRBJ2-5; clone size: NA; D gene: NA; CDR3 protein: CASSQGGSSHETQYF; CDR3 DNA: TGTGCCAGCAGCCAAGGGGGTTCTAGCCACGAGACCCAGTACTTC
V gene: TRBV4-1; J gene: TRBJ2-7; clone size: NA; D gene: TRBD2; CDR3 protein: CASSQGIGSGAGEQYF; CDR3 DNA: TGCGCCAGCAGCCAGGGGATAGGGAGCGGGGCGGGCGAGCAGTACTTC
V gene: TRBV15; J gene: TRBJ2-1; clone size: NA; D gene: NA; CDR3 protein: CATSRDLSPYTVNEQFF; CDR3 DNA: TGTGCCACCAGCAGAGATCTTTCCCCATACACCGTAAATGAGCAGTTCTTC
V gene: TRBV28; J gene: TRBJ2-1; clone size: NA; D gene: NA; CDR3 protein: CASSGHRASSYNEQFF; CDR3 DNA: TGTGCCAGCAGTGGTCACCGCGCAAGCTCCTACAATGAGCAGTTCTTC
V gene: TRBV27; J gene: TRBJ2-7; clone size: NA; D gene: NA; CDR3 protein: CASSISRSALYEQYF; CDR3 DNA: TGTGCCAGCAGTATCTCTAGGTCTGCTCTGTACGAGCAGTACTTC
V gene: TRBV6-5; J gene: TRBJ1-1; clone size: NA; D gene: TRBD1; CDR3 protein: CASSRGTDTEAFF; CDR3 DNA: TGTGCCAGCAGCCGAGGGACAGACACTGAAGCTTTCTTT
V gene: TRBV2; J gene: TRBJ2-3; clone size: NA; D gene: TRBD2; CDR3 protein: CASSTPREGGTDTQYF; CDR3 DNA: TGTGCCAGCAGTACCCCCCGGGAGGGCGGCACAGATACGCAGTATTTT
V gene: TRBV5-1; J gene: TRBJ1-6; clone size: few; D gene: NA; CDR3 protein: CASSLASGDSPLHF; CDR3 DNA: TGCGCCAGCAGCTTGGCCTCGGGGGATTCACCCCTCCACTTT
V gene: TRBV19; J gene: TRBJ1-4; clone size: NA; D gene: NA; CDR3 protein: CASSSQTVTGEKLFF; CDR3 DNA: TGTGCCAGTAGTTCTCAGACCGTAACGGGGGAAAAACTGTTTTTT
V gene: TRBV5-1; J gene: TRBJ2-2; clone size: NA; D gene: NA; CDR3 protein: CASGTGTGNTGELFF; CDR3 DNA: TGCGCCAGCGGAACAGGGACGGGTAACACCGGGGAGCTGTTTTTT
V gene: TRBV6-5; J gene: TRBJ2-1; clone size: NA; D gene: NA; CDR3 protein: CASIRTSSYNEQFF; CDR3 DNA: TGTGCCAGCATCAGGACTTCCTCCTACAATGAGCAGTTCTTC
V gene: TRBV6-5; J gene: TRBJ1-2; clone size: NA; D gene: NA; CDR3 protein: CASSSGAYGYTF; CDR3 DNA: TGTGCCAGCAGTTCAGGGGCCTATGGCTACACCTTC
V gene: TRBV28; J gene: TRBJ2-1; clone size: NA; D gene: NA; CDR3 protein: CASSLYWAEQFF; CDR3 DNA: TGTGCCAGCAGTTTATACTGGGCTGAGCAGTTCTTC
V gene: TRBV7-9; J gene: TRBJ1-5; clone size: NA; D gene: TRBD1; CDR3 protein: CASSLGGTGNQPQHF; CDR3 DNA: TGTGCCAGCAGCTTAGGAGGGACAGGGAATCAGCCCCAGCATTTT
V gene: TRBV5-1; J gene: TRBJ1-4; clone size: NA; D gene: NA; CDR3 protein: CASSMDPGEEKLFF; CDR3 DNA: TGCGCCAGCAGCATGGACCCCGGAGAGGAAAAACTGTTTTTT
V gene: TRBV4-1; J gene: TRBJ1-5; clone size: few; D gene: TRBD1; CDR3 protein: CASSQAGTEVPNQPQHF; CDR3 DNA: TGCGCCAGCAGCCAAGCCGGGACAGAAGTTCCCAATCAGCCCCAGCATTTT
V gene: TRBV28; J gene: TRBJ1-1; clone size: NA; D gene: TRBD1; CDR3 protein: CASSYRDRPKSFF; CDR3 DNA: TGTGCCAGCAGTTATAGGGACAGGCCTAAATCTTTCTTT
V gene: TRBV7-2; J gene: TRBJ1-5; clone size: NA; D gene: TRBD1; CDR3 protein: CASSFDPWDRDQPQHF; CDR3 DNA: TGTGCCAGCAGCTTCGACCCTTGGGACAGGGATCAGCCCCAGCATTTT
V gene: TRBV5-1; J gene: TRBJ2-7; clone size: NA; D gene: NA; CDR3 protein: CASSLGPDSSYEQYF; CDR3 DNA: TGCGCCAGCAGCTTGGGTCCGGACAGTTCCTACGAGCAGTACTTC
V gene: TRBV15; J gene: TRBJ2-5; clone size: NA; D gene: NA; CDR3 protein: CATSRALEGARQETQYF; CDR3 DNA: TGTGCCACCAGCAGGGCCTTGGAGGGGGCTAGACAAGAGACCCAGTACTTC
V gene: TRBV4-3; J gene: TRBJ1-2; clone size: NA; D gene: NA; CDR3 protein: CASSQDGRAFNYGYTF; CDR3 DNA: TGCGCCAGCAGCCAAGACGGCAGGGCCTTTAACTATGGCTACACCTTC
V gene: TRBV19; J gene: TRBJ2-5; clone size: NA; D gene: TRBD2; CDR3 protein: CASSQGGSWSETQYF; CDR3 DNA: TGTGCCAGTTCGCAGGGCGGGAGTTGGTCAGAGACCCAGTACTTC
V gene: TRBV11-3; J gene: TRBJ1-1; clone size: NA; D gene: NA; CDR3 protein: CASSGRGGTEAFF; CDR3 DNA: TGTGCCAGCAGCGGCCGGGGAGGAACTGAAGCTTTCTTT
V gene: TRBV7-2; J gene: TRBJ2-7; clone size: NA; D gene: NA; CDR3 protein: CASSLAPAGSSYEQYF; CDR3 DNA: TGTGCCAGCAGCTTAGCCCCTGCGGGCAGCTCCTACGAGCAGTACTTC
V gene: TRBV5-1; J gene: TRBJ1-2; clone size: NA; D gene: NA; CDR3 protein: CASSLALAGEDYTF; CDR3 DNA: TGCGCCAGCAGCTTGGCACTGGCGGGGGAAGACTACACCTTC
V gene: TRBV5-4; J gene: TRBJ1-5; clone size: NA; D gene: TRBD1; CDR3 protein: CASSLAGGNQPQHF; CDR3 DNA: TGTGCCAGCAGCTTGGCAGGGGGTAATCAGCCCCAGCATTTT
V gene: TRBV7-9; J gene: TRBJ1-1; clone size: NA; D gene: TRBD1; CDR3 protein: CASSDMTGLGTEAFF; CDR3 DNA: TGTGCCAGCAGCGACATGACAGGGCTGGGCACTGAAGCTTTCTTT
V gene: TRBV6-6; J gene: TRBJ1-1; clone size: once; D gene: NA; CDR3 protein: CASGQTGRDTEAFF; CDR3 DNA: TGTGCCAGCGGACAGACCGGTCGAGACACTGAAGCTTTCTTT
V gene: TRBV12-3/TRBV12-4; J gene: TRBJ1-5; clone size: NA; D gene: TRBD1; CDR3 protein: CASRGTGTQPQHF; CDR3 DNA: TGTGCCAGCAGGGGGACAGGGACTCAGCCCCAGCATTTT
V gene: TRBV10-3; J gene: TRBJ2-6; clone size: once; D gene: TRBD2; CDR3 protein: CAITRAAGAGANVLTF; CDR3 DNA: TGTGCCATCACCCGGGCGGCGGGAGCTGGGGCCAACGTCCTGACTTTC
V gene: TRBV19; J gene: TRBJ2-1; clone size: NA; D gene: TRBD2; CDR3 protein: CASSPFGRGSSYNEQFF; CDR3 DNA: TGTGCCAGTAGCCCTTTCGGTCGCGGGAGCTCCTACAATGAGCAGTTCTTC
V gene: TRBV3-1/TRBV3-2; J gene: TRBJ2-1; clone size: NA; D gene: NA; CDR3 protein: CASSPRKRLNEQFF; CDR3 DNA: TGTGCCAGCAGCCCTCGTAAGAGACTCAATGAGCAGTTCTTC
V gene: TRBV7-9; J gene: TRBJ2-5; clone size: NA; D gene: TRBD2; CDR3 protein: CASSLSRLAGDQETQYF; CDR3 DNA: TGTGCCAGCAGCTTATCCCGACTAGCGGGGGACCAAGAGACCCAGTACTTC
V gene: TRBV5-5; J gene: TRBJ2-5; clone size: NA; D gene: NA; CDR3 protein: CASSLNWQGTPLKAQYF; CDR3 DNA: TGTGCCAGCAGCTTGAATTGGCAGGGGACACCGTTAAAGGCCCAGTACTTC
V gene: TRBV29-1; J gene: TRBJ1-2; clone size: NA; D gene: NA; CDR3 protein: CSVASGAPHGYTF; CDR3 DNA: TGCAGCGTTGCCTCAGGGGCTCCTCATGGCTACACCTTC
V gene: TRBV6-2/TRBV6-3; J gene: TRBJ2-5; clone size: once; D gene: TRBD2; CDR3 protein: CASSRRGVQETQYF; CDR3 DNA: TGTGCCAGCAGTCGGCGGGGGGTCCAAGAGACCCAGTACTTC
V gene: TRBV4-3; J gene: TRBJ2-1; clone size: NA; D gene: NA; CDR3 protein: CASSPRGFNEQFF; CDR3 DNA: TGCGCCAGCAGCCCCCGGGGGTTTAATGAGCAGTTCTTC
V gene: TRBV20-1; J gene: TRBJ2-3; clone size: NA; D gene: TRBD1; CDR3 protein: CSAGGTGTDTQYF; CDR3 DNA: TGCAGTGCTGGTGGGACAGGGACAGATACGCAGTATTTT
V gene: TRBV6-5; J gene: TRBJ1-1; clone size: NA; D gene: NA; CDR3 protein: CASSYSRGGNTEAFF; CDR3 DNA: TGTGCCAGCAGTTACTCTCGGGGTGGGAACACTGAAGCTTTCTTT
V gene: TRBV7-9; J gene: TRBJ2-1; clone size: NA; D gene: TRBD2; CDR3 protein: CATEGQIAGYHNEQFF; CDR3 DNA: TGTGCCACCGAAGGCCAGATAGCGGGGTATCACAATGAGCAGTTCTTC
V gene: TRBV5-1; J gene: TRBJ1-1; clone size: NA; D gene: TRBD1; CDR3 protein: CASSLPRGQGSTEAFF; CDR3 DNA: TGCGCCAGCAGCTTACCCCGGGGACAGGGGAGCACTGAAGCTTTCTTT
V gene: TRBV9; J gene: TRBJ1-6; clone size: NA; D gene: TRBD1; CDR3 protein: CASSPRGQAMSPLHF; CDR3 DNA: TGTGCCAGCAGCCCAAGAGGACAGGCCATGTCACCCCTCCACTTT
V gene: TRBV5-3; J gene: TRBJ1-5; clone size: once; D gene: NA; CDR3 protein: CARTPDGWYTGVAFSQPQHF; CDR3 DNA: TGTGCCAGAACGCCCGACGGATGGTATACGGGGGTGGCCTTCTCTCAGCCCCAGCATTTT
V gene: TRBV28; J gene: TRBJ2-1; clone size: NA; D gene: TRBD2; CDR3 protein: CASTGLAGSYNEQFF; CDR3 DNA: TGTGCCAGCACTGGACTAGCGGGGTCCTACAATGAGCAGTTCTTC
V gene: TRBV7-9; J gene: TRBJ2-7; clone size: NA; D gene: NA; CDR3 protein: CASSSNLALGSYEQYF; CDR3 DNA: TGTGCCAGCAGCTCCAACCTAGCGCTTGGTTCCTACGAGCAGTACTTC
V gene: TRBV28; J gene: TRBJ2-5; clone size: NA; D gene: NA; CDR3 protein: CASSSGTFQETQYF; CDR3 DNA: TGTGCCAGCAGTTCAGGGACATTTCAAGAGACCCAGTACTTC
V gene: TRBV12-5; J gene: TRBJ1-1; clone size: NA; D gene: NA; CDR3 protein: CASGLDSPLNTEAFF; CDR3 DNA: TGTGCTAGTGGTTTGGACAGCCCACTGAACACTGAAGCTTTCTTT
V gene: TRBV6-1; J gene: TRBJ1-2; clone size: NA; D gene: NA; CDR3 protein: CASSEHPGRSEPYGYTF; CDR3 DNA: TGTGCCAGCAGTGAACACCCCGGGAGGTCAGAACCTTATGGCTACACCTTC
V gene: TRBV28; J gene: TRBJ1-2; clone size: NA; D gene: TRBD1; CDR3 protein: CASKSTGGTYGYTF; CDR3 DNA: TGTGCCAGCAAAAGTACAGGGGGCACGTATGGCTACACCTTC
V gene: TRBV24-1; J gene: TRBJ1-3; clone size: once; D gene: TRBD1; CDR3 protein: CATSGTDRDSGNTIYF; CDR3 DNA: TGTGCCACCAGCGGGACCGACAGGGATAGTGGAAACACCATATATTTT